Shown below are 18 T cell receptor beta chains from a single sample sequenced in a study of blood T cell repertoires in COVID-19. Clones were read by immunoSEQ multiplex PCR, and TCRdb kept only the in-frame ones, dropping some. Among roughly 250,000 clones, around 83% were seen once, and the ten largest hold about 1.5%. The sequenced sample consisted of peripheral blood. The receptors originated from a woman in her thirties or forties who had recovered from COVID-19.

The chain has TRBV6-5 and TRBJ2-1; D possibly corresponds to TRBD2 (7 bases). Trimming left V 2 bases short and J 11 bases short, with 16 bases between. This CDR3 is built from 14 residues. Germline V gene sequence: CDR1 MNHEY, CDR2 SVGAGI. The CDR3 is CASSYKGGTAKQFF. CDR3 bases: TGTGCCAGCAGTTACAAGGGGGGGACGGCGAAGCAGTTCTTC.

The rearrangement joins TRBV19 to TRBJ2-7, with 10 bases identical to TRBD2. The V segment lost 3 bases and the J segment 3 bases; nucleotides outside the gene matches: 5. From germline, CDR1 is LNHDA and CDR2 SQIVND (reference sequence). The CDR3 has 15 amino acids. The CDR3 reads CASSMSSGGFYEQYF. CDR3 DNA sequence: TGTGCCAGTAGTATGTCTAGCGGGGGTTTCTACGAGCAGTACTTC.

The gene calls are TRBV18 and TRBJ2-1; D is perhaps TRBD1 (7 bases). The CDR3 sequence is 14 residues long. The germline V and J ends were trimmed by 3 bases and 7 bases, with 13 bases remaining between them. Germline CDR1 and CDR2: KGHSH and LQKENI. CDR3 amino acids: CASSPEAGGNEQFF. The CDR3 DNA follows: TGTGCCAGCTCACCCGAGGCAGGGGGGAATGAGCAGTTCTTC. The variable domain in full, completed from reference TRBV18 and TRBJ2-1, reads NAGVMQNPRHLVRRRGQEARLRCSPMKGHSHVYWYRQLPEEGLKFMVYLQKENIIDESGMPKERFSAEFPKEGPSILRIQQVVRGDSAAYFCASSPEAGGNEQFFGPGTRLTVL.

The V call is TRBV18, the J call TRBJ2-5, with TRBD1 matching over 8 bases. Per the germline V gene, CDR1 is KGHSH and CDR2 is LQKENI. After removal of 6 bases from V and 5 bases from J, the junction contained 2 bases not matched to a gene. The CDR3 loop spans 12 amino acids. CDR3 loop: CASSRDRETQYF. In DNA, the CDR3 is TGTGCCAGCTCGCGGGACAGGGAGACCCAGTACTTC.

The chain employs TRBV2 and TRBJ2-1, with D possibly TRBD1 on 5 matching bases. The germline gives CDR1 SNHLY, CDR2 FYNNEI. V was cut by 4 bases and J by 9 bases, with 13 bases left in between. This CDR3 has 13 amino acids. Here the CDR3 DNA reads TGTGCCAGCAGTGTTCAACAGGCGGCTGAGCAGTTCTTC. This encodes CASSVQQAAEQFF.

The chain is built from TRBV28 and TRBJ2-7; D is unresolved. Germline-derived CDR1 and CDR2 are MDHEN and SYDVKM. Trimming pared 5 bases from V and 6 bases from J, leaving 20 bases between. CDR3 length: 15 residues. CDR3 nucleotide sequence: TGTGCCAGCAGTCGCTACTCCGGTATGTACGGCGAGCAGTACTTC. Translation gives CASSRYSGMYGEQYF.

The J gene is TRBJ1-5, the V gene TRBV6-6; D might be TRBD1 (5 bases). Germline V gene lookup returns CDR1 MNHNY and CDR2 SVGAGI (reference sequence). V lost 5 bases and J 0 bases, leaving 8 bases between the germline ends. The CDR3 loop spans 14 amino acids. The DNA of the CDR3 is TGTGCCAGCAGTCGACAGAATAGCAATCAGCCCCAGCATTTT. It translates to CASSRQNSNQPQHF.

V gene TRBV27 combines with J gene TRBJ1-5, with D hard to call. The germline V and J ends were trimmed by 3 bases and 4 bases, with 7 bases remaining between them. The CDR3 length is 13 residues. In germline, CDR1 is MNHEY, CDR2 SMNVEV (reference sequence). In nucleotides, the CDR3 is TGTGCCAGCAGTTTCCGAGAGAATCAGCCCCAGCATTTT. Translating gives CASSFRENQPQHF.

This CDR3 is CASSLSGGAYNEQFF. The DNA of the CDR3 is TGTGCCAGCAGCCTTAGCGGGGGCGCCTACAATGAGCAGTTCTTC. V gene TRBV6-5 combines with J gene TRBJ2-1; 9 bases align to TRBD2. With V trimmed by 6 bases and J by 2 bases, 5 bases remained unmatched. This CDR3 spans 15 amino acids. Germline V gives CDR1 MNHEY, CDR2 SVGAGI.

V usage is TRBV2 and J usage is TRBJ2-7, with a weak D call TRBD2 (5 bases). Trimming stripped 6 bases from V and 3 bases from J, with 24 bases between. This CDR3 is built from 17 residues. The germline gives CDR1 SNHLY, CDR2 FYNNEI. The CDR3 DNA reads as TGTGCCAGCAGCGTGGACCCTTTCACCGGGAACTACTACGAGCAGTACTTC. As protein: CASSVDPFTGNYYEQYF.

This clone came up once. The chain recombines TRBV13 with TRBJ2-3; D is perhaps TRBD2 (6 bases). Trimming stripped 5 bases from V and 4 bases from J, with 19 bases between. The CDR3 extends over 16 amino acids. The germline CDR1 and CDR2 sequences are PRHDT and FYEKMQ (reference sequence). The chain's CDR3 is CASSHRARGVPDTQYF. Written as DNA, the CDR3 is TGTGCCAGCAGCCATCGGGCCCGCGGGGTCCCAGATACGCAGTATTTT.

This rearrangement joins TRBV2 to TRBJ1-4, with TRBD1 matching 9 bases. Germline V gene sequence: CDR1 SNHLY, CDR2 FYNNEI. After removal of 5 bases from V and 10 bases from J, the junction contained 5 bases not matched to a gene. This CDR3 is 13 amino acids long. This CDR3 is CASSQGQGLKLFF. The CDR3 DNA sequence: TGTGCCAGCAGTCAGGGACAGGGTTTAAAACTGTTTTTT.

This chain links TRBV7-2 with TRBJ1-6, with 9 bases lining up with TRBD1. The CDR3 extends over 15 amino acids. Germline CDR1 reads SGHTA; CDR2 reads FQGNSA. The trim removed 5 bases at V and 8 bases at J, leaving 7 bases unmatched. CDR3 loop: CASSRTGGADSPLHF. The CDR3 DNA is TGTGCCAGCAGCCGCACAGGGGGCGCGGATTCACCCCTCCACTTT.

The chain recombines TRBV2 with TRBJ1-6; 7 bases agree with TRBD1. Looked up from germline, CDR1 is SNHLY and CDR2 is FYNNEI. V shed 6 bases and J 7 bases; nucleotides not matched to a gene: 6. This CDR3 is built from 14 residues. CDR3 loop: CASRVTGKNSPLHF. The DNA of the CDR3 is TGTGCCAGCAGAGTGACAGGGAAGAATTCACCCCTCCACTTT.

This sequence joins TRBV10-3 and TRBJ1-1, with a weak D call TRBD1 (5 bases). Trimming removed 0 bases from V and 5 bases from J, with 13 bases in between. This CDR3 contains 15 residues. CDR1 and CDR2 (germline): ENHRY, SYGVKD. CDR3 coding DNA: TGTGCCATCAGTGAGTCGGTAGTAAGGGGTACTGAAGCTTTCTTT. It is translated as CAISESVVRGTEAFF.

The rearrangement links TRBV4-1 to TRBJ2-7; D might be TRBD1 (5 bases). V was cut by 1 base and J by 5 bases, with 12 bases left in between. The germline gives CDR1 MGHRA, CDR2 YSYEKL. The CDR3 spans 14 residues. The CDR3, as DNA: TGCGCCAGCAGCCAAGCTCCTGGGGCCGACGAGCAGTACTTC. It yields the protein CASSQAPGADEQYF.

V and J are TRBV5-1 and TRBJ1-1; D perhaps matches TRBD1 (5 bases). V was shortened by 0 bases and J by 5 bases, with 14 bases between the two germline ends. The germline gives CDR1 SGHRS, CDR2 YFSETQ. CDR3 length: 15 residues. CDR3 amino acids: CASSLDGGEGTEAFF. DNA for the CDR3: TGCGCCAGCAGCTTGGACGGGGGTGAGGGGACTGAAGCTTTCTTT.

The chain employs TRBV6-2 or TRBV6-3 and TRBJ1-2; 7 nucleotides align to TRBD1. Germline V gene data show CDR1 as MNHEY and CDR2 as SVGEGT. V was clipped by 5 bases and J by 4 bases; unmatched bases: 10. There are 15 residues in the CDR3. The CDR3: CASSSRYRGRYGYTF. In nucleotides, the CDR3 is TGTGCCAGCAGTAGCCGGTACAGGGGCCGCTATGGCTACACCTTC.